This T cell receptor beta chain derives from a study of cytomegalovirus exposure and HLA in healthy donors. At the level of the study: HLA-typed donors were the source of approximately 80 million unique TCRs, which an early data release held.

V was trimmed by 3 bases and J by 1 base, leaving 6 bases between them. This CDR3 is 13 amino acids long. In germline, CDR1 is LNHDA, CDR2 SQIVND (reference sequence). Study observations and caveats: In a later analysis, V- and J-gene trimming of beta chains associated with a DCLRE1C missense variant, replicated independently.

Note on this clone: What it binds is not known.

Primers: 60 Vbeta forward and 13 Jbeta reverse. Here immunoSEQ multiplex PCR was the method, and the copy in TCRdb shows in-frame clones only, minus some. The sample totals around 80,000 clones; its top ten clones hold 4.5% to 6%. The receptor comes from a man aged 35 to 55 in good health and CMV-seronegative. Sequencing input: PBMCs. The V call is TRBV19, the J call TRBJ1-1; D perhaps matches TRBD1 (5 bases). The CDR3 is CASSMTANTEAFF. The CDR3 nucleotides are TGTGCCAGTAGTATGACAGCGAACACTGAAGCTTTCTTT.